Listed below are T cell receptor beta chains from one sample, sequenced in a study of tumor-infiltrating lymphocytes in localized non-small cell lung cancer. Sequencing was performed with immunoSEQ multiplex PCR; in TCRdb, only in-frame clones are kept and a portion is missing. This table holds 9,000 to 10,000 clones, about three quarters found once. Sequencing was done on a sample of lung tumor tissue. The receptors come from a human donor with non-small cell lung cancer. Both conserved end residues are part of each CDR3. The D gene is left open where the match is weak. Not every row has a clone size; where given, it reads once, few, many or a size class.

TRBV25-1	.	TRBD2	TRBJ2-1	TGTGCCAGCAAAACGGGGGGGCAGAATGAGCAGTTCTTC	CASKTGGQNEQFF
TRBV7-9	.	.	TRBJ2-2	TGTGCCAGCAGCTTAGGGGAGTACAACGGGGAGCTGTTTTTT	CASSLGEYNGELFF
TRBV5-1	.	TRBD2	TRBJ2-3	TGCGCCAGCAGCTTGGCTAGCGGGAGATCGGATACGCAGTATTTT	CASSLASGRSDTQYF
TRBV4-2	.	.	TRBJ2-1	TGTGCCAGCAGCCAAGAGGCTCGGGAGAAAGTGCAGTTCTTC	CASSQEAREKVQFF
TRBV19	.	TRBD2	TRBJ2-1	TGTGCCAGTACCCTAGCGGGACGCCCAACCTACAATGAGCAGTTCTTC	CASTLAGRPTYNEQFF
TRBV10-3	.	TRBD2	TRBJ2-2	TGTGCCATCAACACCGGGACTAGCGGGACCGGGGAGCTGTTTTTT	CAINTGTSGTGELFF
TRBV13	.	.	TRBJ1-4	TGTGCCAGCAGCTTAGGGGCTTCTCGGGGTGAAAAACTGTTTTTT	CASSLGASRGEKLFF
TRBV25-1	.	.	TRBJ1-6	TGTGCCAGCACCTCAACGGGGGATTCACCCCTCCACTTT	CASTSTGDSPLHF
TRBV13	few	.	TRBJ1-5	TGTGCCAGCAGCTTAGGAGGGGGACCCCGGCCCCAGCATTTT	CASSLGGGPRPQHF
TRBV7-8	.	TRBD1	TRBJ1-5	TGTGCCAGCAGCTCTTTAGACAGGGGGAATCAGCCCCAGCATTTT	CASSSLDRGNQPQHF
TRBV19	.	TRBD1	TRBJ2-3	TGTGCCAGTAGTATCCAACAGTGGGACAGACCTAGCACAGATACGCAGTATTTT	CASSIQQWDRPSTDTQYF
TRBV6-5	.	.	TRBJ1-5	TGTGCCAGCCGATTTGCTAAGAATCAGCCCCAGCATTTT	CASRFAKNQPQHF
TRBV6-5	.	.	TRBJ1-2	TGTGCCAGCAGCCCTGGAGGGGGGGTTAACACCTTC	CASSPGGGVNTF
TRBV9	once	.	TRBJ2-3	TGTGCCAGCAGCGTAGTGATCTCCGTCGGGGGCACAGATACGCAGTATTTT	CASSVVISVGGTDTQYF
TRBV7-8	.	TRBD1	TRBJ2-7	TGTGCCAGCAGCCGAGACAGGGGGCAATCCTACGAGCAGTACTTC	CASSRDRGQSYEQYF
TRBV6-6	.	TRBD2	TRBJ2-7	TGTGCCAGCAGTACGCGGACTAGCGGGACTATCCGAGAGCAGTACTTC	CASSTRTSGTIREQYF
TRBV30	.	.	TRBJ1-4	TGTGCCTGGAGTGCTTTTCAGGGCTTCAATGAAAAACTGTTTTTT	CAWSAFQGFNEKLFF
TRBV7-3	few	.	TRBJ2-3	TGTGCCAGCAGCTTAATGCCAGCGGGCACAGATACGCAGTATTTT	CASSLMPAGTDTQYF
TRBV2	.	.	TRBJ1-6	TGTGCCAGCAGTGTGGGGCAGGGTGAGTCACCCCTCCACTTT	CASSVGQGESPLHF
TRBV18	few	.	TRBJ1-1	TGTGCCAGCTCACCACCGGCCAGCTATGAAGCTTTCTTT	CASSPPASYEAFF
TRBV7-9	.	.	TRBJ1-1	TGTGCCAGCAGCCTACACTCGAACACTGAAGCTTTCTTT	CASSLHSNTEAFF
TRBV30	.	.	TRBJ2-2	TGTGCCTGGAGTCTTCAGTCCGGGGAGCTGTTTTTT	CAWSLQSGELFF
TRBV2	.	.	TRBJ1-1	TGTGCCAGCAGTGTGGGAGGTCTCGGCACTGAAGCTTTCTTT	CASSVGGLGTEAFF
TRBV18	large	TRBD1	TRBJ1-2	TGTGCCAGCTCACTAGGACAGGGTCGGAGCTATGGCTACACCTTC	CASSLGQGRSYGYTF
TRBV18	.	.	TRBJ2-1	TGTGCCAGCTCACCCTCCGTTCCGCAGGGGAACTCGCGGGAGCAGTTCTTC	CASSPSVPQGNSREQFF
TRBV4-1	.	.	TRBJ2-7	TGCGCCAGCAGCCTTTCCCAGGGAGCCTTTGCCTACGAGCAGTACTTC	CASSLSQGAFAYEQYF
TRBV29-1	.	TRBD1	TRBJ1-3	TGCAGCGTTTCTGGGACAGGGGATTCTGGAAACACCATATATTTT	CSVSGTGDSGNTIYF
TRBV7-3	.	TRBD2	TRBJ2-1	TGTGCCAGCAGCCCACTAGCGGGATCTAACAATGAGCAGTTCTTC	CASSPLAGSNNEQFF
TRBV30	.	.	TRBJ1-2	TGTGCCTGGAGTGTATCCGGGGGCTGGTACACCTTC	CAWSVSGGWYTF
TRBV7-9	few	TRBD1	TRBJ1-1	TGTGCCAGCAGCCCCAGGACAGGGGGAGACACTGAAGCTTTCTTT	CASSPRTGGDTEAFF
TRBV27	.	.	TRBJ2-2	TGTGCCAGCAGTTTTTTCGAGGCTATCATGCACACCGGGGAGCTGTTTTTT	CASSFFEAIMHTGELFF
TRBV9	.	.	TRBJ1-1	TGTGCCAGCGGGGGGGGGCCTGACACTGAAGCTTTCTTT	CASGGGPDTEAFF
TRBV28	.	.	TRBJ2-1	TGTGCCAGCAGTTTATTATCTAATGCGAATGACAATGAGCAGTTCTTC	CASSLLSNANDNEQFF
TRBV18	.	.	TRBJ2-7	TGTGCCAGCTCACCATCGTTCGCAGGGGACTCCGGCGAGCAGTACTTC	CASSPSFAGDSGEQYF
TRBV29-1	few	.	TRBJ1-1	TGCAGCGTTGAGCAGGTCCGGACTGAAGCTTTCTTT	CSVEQVRTEAFF
TRBV18	few	.	TRBJ1-4	TGTGCCAGCTCCCCCGCAGGAGGGACTAATGAAAAACTGTTTTTT	CASSPAGGTNEKLFF
TRBV5-1	.	TRBD1	TRBJ1-6	TGCGCCAGCAGCTTGGGACAGGGTTTCTTTTCACCCCTCCACTTT	CASSLGQGFFSPLHF
TRBV5-5	.	TRBD2	TRBJ2-5	TGTGCCAGCAGCTCCGGACTAGCGGGGGGGACTTTCCAAGAGACCCAGTACTTC	CASSSGLAGGTFQETQYF
TRBV27	.	.	TRBJ1-1	TGTGCCAGCAGTCCGGCTTGGGGGGTCGCTGAAGCTTTCTTT	CASSPAWGVAEAFF
TRBV2	.	TRBD1	TRBJ2-2	TGTGCCAGCAGAGTAGGGACAGGGGGCACCGGGGAGCTGTTTTTT	CASRVGTGGTGELFF
TRBV28	.	TRBD1	TRBJ1-1	TGTGCCAGCAGTTTCCCGATATACGGGACAGTGAACACCGAAGCTTTCTTT	CASSFPIYGTVNTEAFF
TRBV7-8	.	.	TRBJ1-4	TGTGCCAGCAGCTCCTTCCCAAATCGGGCCGGAGAAAAACTGTTTTTT	CASSSFPNRAGEKLFF
TRBV2	.	.	TRBJ1-1	TGTGCCAGCAACGGGGGGGAGGGCCGGCAAGCTTTCTTT	CASNGGEGRQAFF
TRBV7-9	.	.	TRBJ1-5	TGTGCCAGCAGCCCGTTGGGGGGCGCGGATCAGCCCCAGCATTTT	CASSPLGGADQPQHF
TRBV27	.	.	TRBJ1-1	TGTGCCAGCAGCCTTGAGGGACGCCAGACTGAAGCTTTCTTT	CASSLEGRQTEAFF
TRBV5-1	few	.	TRBJ1-1	TGCGCCAGCAGCATGACACAGACCATGAACACTGAAGCTTTCTTT	CASSMTQTMNTEAFF
TRBV7-2	.	.	TRBJ1-1	TGTGCCAGCAGCTTAGCCACCCCCGACGGCTTGAACACTGAAGCTTTCTTT	CASSLATPDGLNTEAFF
TRBV5-4	once	TRBD1	TRBJ2-2	TGTGCCAGCAGCAGTGGGACAGGGGTTGGCGGGGAGCTGTTTTTT	CASSSGTGVGGELFF
TRBV30	.	TRBD1	TRBJ1-5	TGTGCCTGGAGTGTACGGGCAGGGGGCTTGAATCAGCCCCAGCATTTT	CAWSVRAGGLNQPQHF
TRBV10-3	.	.	TRBJ1-6	TGTGCCATCAGCGGGGGCGGGAATTCACCCCTCCACTTT	CAISGGGNSPLHF
TRBV7-2	.	.	TRBJ1-1	TGTGCCAGCAGCTTAGCAGGGAAGGGTAAAGAAGCTTTCTTT	CASSLAGKGKEAFF
TRBV19	.	TRBD1	TRBJ2-7	TGTGCCAGTAGTTCGCGGACAGGGGACTCCTACGAGCAGTACTTC	CASSSRTGDSYEQYF
TRBV7-3	.	.	TRBJ1-5	TGTGCCAGCAGCTTAAATGGAGGGATCAATCAGCCCCAGCATTTT	CASSLNGGINQPQHF
TRBV10-3	few	TRBD2	TRBJ2-1	TGTGCCGCCACCCCTAGCGGGCTGGCCAGTGAGCAGTTCTTC	CAATPSGLASEQFF
TRBV19	.	.	TRBJ2-4	TGTGCCAGTAGTTTGACCGGTTTGGCAGCCAAAAACATTCAGTACTTC	CASSLTGLAAKNIQYF
TRBV28	.	.	TRBJ1-1	TGTGCCAGCAGTCCCTATGACCCCCACGGGTACACTGAAGCTTTCTTT	CASSPYDPHGYTEAFF
TRBV5-1	.	TRBD1	TRBJ1-3	TGCGCCAGCAGCTTATCCCTCGGGGCGGGACAGGGAAGTCGCTCTGGAAACACCATATATTTT	CASSLSLGAGQGSRSGNTIYF
TRBV14	once	.	TRBJ2-1	TGTGCCAGCAGCCAAAGCGGCTTTTACAATGAGCAGTTCTTC	CASSQSGFYNEQFF